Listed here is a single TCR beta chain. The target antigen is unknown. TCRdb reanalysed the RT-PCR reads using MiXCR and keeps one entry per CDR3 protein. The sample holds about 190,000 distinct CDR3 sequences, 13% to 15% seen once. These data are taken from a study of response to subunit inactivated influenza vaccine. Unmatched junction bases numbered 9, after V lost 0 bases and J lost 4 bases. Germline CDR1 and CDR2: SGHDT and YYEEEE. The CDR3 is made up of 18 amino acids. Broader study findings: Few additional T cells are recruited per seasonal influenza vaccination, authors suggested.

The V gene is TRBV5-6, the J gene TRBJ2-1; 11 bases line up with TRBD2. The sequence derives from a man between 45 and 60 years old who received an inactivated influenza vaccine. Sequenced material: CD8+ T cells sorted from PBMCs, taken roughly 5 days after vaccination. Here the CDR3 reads CASSLGLAGFKSYNEQFF. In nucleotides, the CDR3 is TGTGCCAGCAGCTTGGGACTAGCGGGATTCAAAAGTTACAATGAGCAGTTCTTC.